There are a few counts of the clone carrying this T cell receptor (beta chain). Its antigen is unknown. V was cut by 0 bases and J by 0 bases, with 8 bases left in between. Looked up from germline, CDR1 is SGHKS and CDR2 is YYEKEE (reference sequence). This CDR3 spans 15 amino acids. The data derive from a study of vaccination effects on CD4 cells after COVID-19. Having been cultured for less than 12 days, the cells underwent CD4+ T cell isolation. Sequencing used immunoSEQ multiplex PCR; TCRdb keeps in-frame clones, though not all of them. Of tens of thousands of clones in the sample, 60% to 85% were seen once.

The chain has TRBV5-5 and TRBJ2-3; D gene unclear. Sequenced here: CD4+ T cells from PBMCs cultured without peptide, sampled before COVID-19 vaccination. This receptor was identified in a human donor who had a prior SARS-CoV-2 infection. CDR3 in DNA: TGTGCCAGCAGCTTGGCGCCAGTCAGCACAGATACGCAGTATTTT. Translation: CASSLAPVSTDTQYF.